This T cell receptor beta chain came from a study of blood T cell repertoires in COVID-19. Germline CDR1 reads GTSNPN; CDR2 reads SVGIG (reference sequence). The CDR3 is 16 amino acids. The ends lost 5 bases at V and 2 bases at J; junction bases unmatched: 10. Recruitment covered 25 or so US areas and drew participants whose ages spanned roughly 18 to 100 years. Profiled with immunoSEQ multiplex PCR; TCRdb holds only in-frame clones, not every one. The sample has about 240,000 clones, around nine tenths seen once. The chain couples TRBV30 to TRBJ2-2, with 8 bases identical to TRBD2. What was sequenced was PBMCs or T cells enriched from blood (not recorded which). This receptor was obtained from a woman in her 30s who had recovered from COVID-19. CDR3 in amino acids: CAWSKSGGANTGELFF. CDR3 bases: TGTGCCTGGTCGAAATCGGGAGGGGCTAACACCGGGGAGCTGTTTTTT.